This entry lists 20 T cell receptor beta chains sequenced from one sample in a study of cytomegalovirus exposure and HLA in healthy donors. PCR primers comprised 60 Vbeta and 13 Jbeta primers. Generated by immunoSEQ multiplex PCR, the TCRdb table keeps only in-frame clones and is missing some. Of approximately 210,000 clones listed, roughly 82% are singletons. The sequencing sample was made of PBMCs. The source is a man aged 35 to 55 in good health and CMV-seropositive.

The chain combines TRBV7-3 with TRBJ1-2; tentatively, D is TRBD1 (6 bases). V was pared by 1 base and J by 3 bases, with 12 bases between. Looked up from germline, CDR1 is SGHTA and CDR2 is FQGTGA. This CDR3 is built from 15 residues. CDR3: CASSLMAGGDYGYTF. Here the CDR3 DNA reads TGTGCCAGCAGCTTAATGGCGGGGGGCGACTATGGCTACACCTTC. The full variable domain, with the rest looked up from reference TRBV7-3 and TRBJ1-2, is GAGVSQTPSNKVTEKGKYVELRCDPISGHTALYWYRQSLGQGPEFLIYFQGTGAADDSGLPNDRFFAVRPEGSVSTLKIQRTERGDSAVYLCASSLMAGGDYGYTFGSGTRLTVV.

The DNA for the CDR3 is TGTGCCAGCCTCCCTCGCGGAGAGACCCAGTACTTC. It translates to CASLPRGETQYF. V usage is TRBV7-9 and J usage is TRBJ2-5; D is ambiguous. Germline assignment: CDR1 SEHNR and CDR2 FQNEAQ (reference sequence). V was shortened by 8 bases and J by 4 bases, with 11 bases between the two germline ends. The CDR3 is 12 residues long. Variable domain in full (rest from reference TRBV7-9 and TRBJ2-5): DTGVSQNPRHKITKRGQNVTFRCDPISEHNRLYWYRQTLGQGPEFLTYFQNEAQLEKSRLLSDRFSAERPKGSFSTLEIQRTEQGDSAMYLCASLPRGETQYFGPGTRLLVL.

The CDR3 region is CASSTPSGEGYGYTF. The CDR3 DNA sequence: TGTGCCAGTAGTACACCCTCAGGGGAGGGCTATGGCTACACCTTC. The chain recombines TRBV19 with TRBJ1-2, with a tentative D call TRBD1 (6 bases). The CDR3 is 15 residues long. Germline CDR1 and CDR2: LNHDA and SQIVND (reference sequence). The V and J ends lost 4 bases and 4 bases respectively, with 16 bases between them.

This clone was counted only a few times. CDR3 DNA: TGTGCCAGCAGTCGGACTAGCGGGAATCGGGAGCAGTACTTC. Protein product: CASSRTSGNREQYF. The rearrangement joins TRBV13 to TRBJ2-7, with 12 bases that match TRBD2. V shed 6 bases and J 7 bases; nucleotides not matched to a gene: 7. Per germline, CDR1 PRHDT and CDR2 FYEKMQ (reference sequence). This CDR3 contains 14 residues.

About this clone itself: Sequence at one end of the junction differs from germline and may be a read error. The genes are TRBV7-9 and TRBJ1-3, with D uncertain. This CDR3 has 16 amino acids. Germline lookup yields CDR1 SEHNR and CDR2 FQNEAQ (reference sequence). CDR3 in amino acids: CASSPPRTNSGNTIYF. The DNA of the CDR3 is TGTGCCAGCAGCCCCCCCCGGACTAACTCTGGAAACACCATCTATTTT. The whole variable domain, filled in from reference TRBV7-9 and TRBJ1-3, reads DTGVSQNPRHKITKRGQNVTFRCDPISEHNRLYWYRQTLGQGPEFLTYFQNEAQLEKSRLLSDRFSAERPKGSFSTLEIQRTEQGDSAMYLCASSPPRTNSGNTIYFGEGSWLTVV.

This sequence joins TRBV9 and TRBJ2-3; D is perhaps TRBD2 (5 bases). The germline V and J ends were trimmed by 4 bases and 3 bases, with 15 bases remaining between them. Germline V CDR1 and CDR2: SGDLS, YYNGEE. The CDR3 spans 15 residues. The CDR3 DNA reads TGTGCCAGCAGCCCCCAGAGGAGGCGGACAGATACGCAGTATTTT. Its translation is CASSPQRRRTDTQYF.

V is TRBV5-1 and J is TRBJ2-4; TRBD1 matches at 8 bases. The CDR3 consists of 17 residues. Germline V gives CDR1 SGHRS, CDR2 YFSETQ. With V trimmed by 0 bases and J by 1 base, 6 bases remained unmatched. CDR3 bases: TGCGCCAGCAGCTTGGTGACAGGGGCCGAGGCCAAAAACATTCAGTACTTC. It codes for CASSLVTGAEAKNIQYF. Variable domain in full (rest from reference TRBV5-1 and TRBJ2-4): KAGVTQTPRYLIKTRGQQVTLSCSPISGHRSVSWYQQTPGQGLQFLFEYFSETQRNKGNFPGRFSGRQFSNSRSEMNVSTLELGDSALYLCASSLVTGAEAKNIQYFGAGTRLSVL.

This clone is a singleton in its sample. The chain carries TRBV10-3 and TRBJ2-2; 9 bases line up with TRBD2. CDR1 ENHRY and CDR2 SYGVKD come from the germline V gene. The CDR3 totals 19 residues. The V and J ends lost 0 bases and 0 bases, in that order; junction bases with no gene match: 8. The DNA of the CDR3 is TGTGCCATCAGTGAGTCGGACGCCGGACTAGCGTCGAACACCGGGGAGCTGTTTTTT. Translated, it gives CAISESDAGLASNTGELFF.

This rearrangement joins TRBV7-9 to TRBJ2-7, with 13 bases aligning to TRBD2. Trimming removed 4 bases from V and 5 bases from J; junction bases left unmatched: 5. This CDR3 is built from 15 residues. The germline CDR1 and CDR2 sequences are SEHNR and FQNEAQ (reference sequence). CDR3 residues: CASSWRTSGSHEQYF. The CDR3 DNA reads TGTGCCAGCAGCTGGCGGACTAGCGGGAGCCACGAGCAGTACTTC.

This chain links TRBV13 with TRBJ1-2; TRBD1 matches at 8 bases. J was trimmed by 6 bases and V by 3 bases; bases with no gene match: 9. Looked up from germline, CDR1 is PRHDT and CDR2 is FYEKMQ (reference sequence). The CDR3 is made up of 15 amino acids. CDR3 protein: CASSFGTGRTDGYTF. In DNA form, the CDR3 reads TGTGCCAGCAGCTTCGGGACAGGCCGAACGGATGGCTACACCTTC.

The rearrangement joins TRBV19 to TRBJ2-2; 7 bases are shared with TRBD2. There are 16 residues in the CDR3. Germline V gene data show CDR1 as LNHDA and CDR2 as SQIVND (reference sequence). Unmatched junction bases numbered 9, after V lost 3 bases and J lost 5 bases. The chain's CDR3 is CASSIPGLVSTGELFF. Written as DNA, the CDR3 is TGTGCCAGTAGTATTCCAGGACTAGTCTCAACCGGGGAGCTGTTTTTT.

The chain couples TRBV4-2 to TRBJ2-1; the D is unclear. The CDR3 consists of 16 residues. Germline loops: CDR1 LGHNA, CDR2 YNFKEQ. The ends were cut back, 0 bases at V and 2 bases at J, with 11 bases in the middle. The CDR3 DNA reads TGTGCCAGCAGCCAAGAATTTGCAGGAACCTACAATGAGCAGTTCTTC. It translates to CASSQEFAGTYNEQFF.

The chain recombines TRBV7-9 with TRBJ1-1, with D unresolved. V gave up 1 base and J gave up 0 bases, with 9 bases separating them. Germline lookup yields CDR1 SEHNR and CDR2 FQNEAQ (reference sequence). The CDR3 runs to 15 residues. As DNA, the CDR3 is TGTGCCAGCAGCTTAGTGGGCCAGCTGAACACTGAAGCTTTCTTT. Its protein is CASSLVGQLNTEAFF.

V gene TRBV16 combines with J gene TRBJ2-6; D is unresolved. Trimming stripped 3 bases from V and 4 bases from J, with 7 bases between. In germline, CDR1 is KGHSY, CDR2 FQNENV. The CDR3 runs to 14 residues. The CDR3 DNA follows: TGTGCCAGCAGCCACGGAGTAGGGGCCAACGTCCTGACTTTC. It encodes CASSHGVGANVLTF.

This clone was detected only a few times. The chain uses TRBV27 and TRBJ1-5; no firm D call. Germline CDR1 is MNHEY and CDR2 is SMNVEV (reference sequence). The CDR3 consists of 13 residues. The V end lost 5 bases, the J end lost 7 bases, and 12 bases lay between the germline ends. The CDR3: CASSPRAGQPQHF. CDR3 bases: TGTGCCAGCAGTCCGCGGGCGGGGCAGCCCCAGCATTTT.

V and J are TRBV6-5 and TRBJ2-1; 10 positions match TRBD2. The CDR3 length is 15 residues. With V trimmed by 6 bases and J by 4 bases, 6 bases remained unmatched. Looked up from germline, CDR1 is MNHEY and CDR2 is SVGAGI. This CDR3 is CASSPGLADYNEQFF. As DNA, the CDR3 is TGTGCCAGCAGCCCCGGACTAGCGGATTACAATGAGCAGTTCTTC.

The V call is TRBV10-3, the J call TRBJ2-4, with D perhaps TRBD1 (7 bases). Trimming removed 8 bases at V and 0 bases at J, with 14 bases between. This CDR3 has 15 amino acids. Per the germline V gene, CDR1 is ENHRY and CDR2 is SYGVKD. The CDR3 DNA follows: TGTGCCATCCCCGCGGGACAGTTAGCCAAAAACATTCAGTACTTC. This encodes CAIPAGQLAKNIQYF.

This chain uses TRBV2 with TRBJ1-4, with D hard to call. The CDR3 spans 14 residues. V lost 4 bases and J lost 4, with 10 bases in between. The V gene's germline CDR1 is SNHLY and CDR2 FYNNEI. The chain's CDR3 is CASSVAGINEKLFF. As DNA, the CDR3 is TGTGCCAGCAGTGTTGCAGGAATTAATGAAAAACTGTTTTTT.

The chain links TRBV5-1 to TRBJ2-5, with 11 positions matching TRBD2. The CDR3 is 18 amino acids. Germline CDR1 is SGHRS and CDR2 is YFSETQ. Trimming at V came to 0 bases and at J to 1 base, leaving 8 bases not matched to a gene. The CDR3 DNA is TGCGCCAGCAGCTTGGTAGGAAAGACTAGCGGGATCCAAGAGACCCAGTACTTC. It specifies CASSLVGKTSGIQETQYF.

Comment on this clone: At one end the junction does not follow the germline gene, possibly because of a read error. V gene TRBV2 combines with J gene TRBJ1-2, with D possibly being TRBD1 (5 bases). Germline V gives CDR1 SNHLY, CDR2 FYNNEI. The CDR3 contains 13 residues. In nucleotides, the CDR3 is TGTGCCAGCAGGCGGGGGGTTCGCGATGGCTACCCCTTC. As protein: CASRRGVRDGYPF.